The 29 T cell receptor beta chains in this list originate from one sample, sequenced in a study of blood T cells in healthy people across ages. A second PCR of 7 to 11 cycles used a sample-barcoded 5' primer and a J-beta primer mix. MiXCR was run by TCRdb on the 5' RACE reads, yielding one entry per CDR3 protein. This repertoire shows approximately 850,000 distinct CDR3 sequences, approximately 48% found once; its top ten account for under 20%. The sample consisted of blood. Every receptor here comes from a man aged 60-69 years in good health.

This clonotype was recorded a few times. The CDR3, as DNA: TGTGCCAGCAGCCGCGGGGGGGTTCTTGCTGAGCAGTACTTC. It specifies CASSRGGVLAEQYF. The chain couples TRBV7-2 to TRBJ2-5; 9 bases line up with TRBD2. The germline V gene encodes CDR1 SGHTA and CDR2 FQGNSA. The CDR3 covers 14 residues. V lost 5 bases, J lost 11 bases, and 12 bases stayed unmatched. Looking up the rest from reference TRBV7-2 and TRBJ2-5 gives the full variable domain: GAGVSQSPSNKVTEKGKDVELRCDPISGHTALYWYRQSLGQGLEFLIYFQGNSAPDKSGLPSDRFSAERTGGSVSTLTIQRTQQEDSAVYLCASSRGGVLAEQYFGPGTRLLVL.

CDR3 sequence: CASSPLGSGVNTGELFF. The CDR3 nucleotides are TGTGCCAGCAGTCCCTTGGGTAGCGGGGTTAACACCGGGGAGCTGTTTTTT. The V call is TRBV6-6, the J call TRBJ2-2; 8 positions agree with TRBD2. The germline CDR1 and CDR2 sequences are MNHNY and SVGAGI (reference sequence). The junction had 10 bases not matched to a gene; V was cut back by 5 bases and J by 2 bases. CDR3 length equals 17 residues.

This clonotype was found a few times. The gene calls are TRBV7-9 and TRBJ1-4; D may be TRBD1 (6 bases). Germline CDR1 reads SEHNR; CDR2 reads FQNEAQ (reference sequence). This CDR3 comprises 12 residues. Trimming shortened V by 7 bases and J by 13 bases, and 16 bases separated the two germline ends. The CDR3 DNA reads as TGTGCCAGCACCTGGGGGGGACAACGACTGTTTTTT. Translating gives CASTWGGQRLFF.

The rearrangement links TRBV6-1 to TRBJ2-7; possibly TRBD2 for D (5 bases). This CDR3 comprises 13 residues. CDR1 and CDR2 (germline): MNHNS, SASEGT. V was clipped by 7 bases and J by 5 bases, with 15 bases between them. CDR3 region: CASIPAGTHEQYF. CDR3 sequence (DNA): TGTGCCAGCATCCCGGCGGGCACGCACGAGCAGTACTTC.

The J gene is TRBJ1-1, the V gene TRBV10-3; a possible D gene is TRBD1 (5 bases). The CDR3 runs to 13 residues. With 3 bases removed from V and 3 bases from J, the gap between germline ends came to 8 bases. Germline-derived CDR1 and CDR2 are ENHRY and SYGVKD. The DNA for the CDR3 is TGTGCCATCAGTGAAAGGGGAGACACTGAAGCTTTCTTT. This sequence encodes CAISERGDTEAFF.

The rearrangement uses TRBV5-1 and TRBJ2-7, with 9 bases identical to TRBD1. Germline V CDR1 and CDR2: SGHRS, YFSETQ. The V and J ends lost 3 bases and 2 bases, in that order; junction bases with no gene match: 12. This CDR3 region has 17 residues. The CDR3 sequence: CASSSLRGDRDAYEQYF. In DNA form, the CDR3 reads TGCGCCAGCAGCTCCCTACGGGGGGACAGGGATGCCTACGAGCAGTACTTC.

The chain couples TRBV6-2 or TRBV6-3 to TRBJ1-4, with D perhaps TRBD1 (5 bases). V lost 5 bases and J 1 base, leaving 17 bases between the germline ends. Germline V gives CDR1 MNHEY, CDR2 SVGEGT. The length of the CDR3 is 17 residues. In DNA form, the CDR3 reads TGTGCCAGCAGTCGTCAATCAGGGATGGGAACTAATGAAAAACTGTTTTTT. Amino acid sequence: CASSRQSGMGTNEKLFF.

This clonotype was seen more than once but under ten times. The chain couples TRBV11-2 to TRBJ2-5; D call uncertain. The germline V gene has CDR1 SGHAT and CDR2 FQNNGV. Trimming took off 3 bases at V and 0 bases at J, with 8 bases between the two ends. The CDR3 spans 14 residues. The CDR3 bases are TGTGCCAGCAGCTTCAGTCAGAACCAAGAGACCCAGTACTTC. The encoded protein is CASSFSQNQETQYF.

The rearrangement uses TRBV7-9 and TRBJ1-5; D gene ambiguous. With 8 bases removed from V and 7 bases from J, the gap between germline ends came to 12 bases. CDR3 length: 12 residues. From germline, CDR1 is SEHNR and CDR2 FQNEAQ (reference sequence). In nucleotides, the CDR3 is TGTGCCAGCCTTTCGATGGCCCAGCCCCAGCATTTT. Encoded protein: CASLSMAQPQHF.

The V and J genes are TRBV6-5 and TRBJ2-6; 8 nucleotides match TRBD1. CDR1 is MNHEY, CDR2 SVGAGI, per germline. J gave up 1 base and V 0 bases, and 5 bases lay outside the gene matches. The CDR3 is 18 amino acids. CDR3 sequence: CASSYSRQGYSGANVLTF. The CDR3 DNA sequence: TGTGCCAGCAGTTACTCACGACAGGGGTATTCTGGGGCCAACGTCCTGACTTTC.

The V call is TRBV24-1, the J call TRBJ2-2; the D gene is possibly TRBD1 (6 bases). V was trimmed by 7 bases and J by 3 bases, leaving 14 bases between them. The CDR3 spans 15 residues. From germline, CDR1 is KGHDR and CDR2 SFDVKD. CDR3 coding DNA: TGTGCCACCAGACCCAGGGGCCGGGACACCGGGGAGCTGTTTTTT. Amino acids: CATRPRGRDTGELFF.

This clonotype was counted once. A junction boundary mismatches the germline segment, possibly from a read error. V is TRBV12-3 or TRBV12-4 and J is TRBJ2-3; 8 nucleotides line up with TRBD1. The CDR3 covers 17 residues. Here the CDR3 reads CASSRGGGRGLSDMQYF. CDR3 sequence (DNA): TGTGCCAGCAGTCGGGGCGGTGGCAGGGGGCTCTCTGATATGCAGTATTTT.

V and J are TRBV12-3 or TRBV12-4 and TRBJ1-5; no reliable D call. Trimming removed 1 base from V and 0 bases from J, with 10 bases in between. This CDR3 is built from 16 residues. CDR3 in amino acids: CASSLGLWSSNQPQHF. DNA of the CDR3: TGTGCCAGCAGTTTAGGTCTCTGGAGTAGCAATCAGCCCCAGCATTTT.

The J gene is TRBJ2-7, the V gene TRBV21-1; no check of the table's D call, TRBD1, against the DNA was made. TRBV21-1 has pseudogene status. This CDR3 comprises 16 residues. CDR3 in DNA: TGTGCCAGCCGGCCAGGACAGGGGAGAAAACCCTACGAGCAGTACTTC. This codes for CASRPGQGRKPYEQYF.

This clonotype occurred a few times. The V gene is TRBV28, the J gene TRBJ1-6; D uncertain. Germline V lookup: CDR1 MDHEN, CDR2 SYDVKM. There are 16 residues in the CDR3. V was shortened by 7 bases and J by 5 bases, with 18 bases between the two germline ends. CDR3 amino acids: CASKILGESDNSPLHF. CDR3 coding DNA: TGTGCCAGCAAGATTCTCGGGGAGAGCGATAATTCACCCCTCCACTTT.

The chain carries TRBV7-2 and TRBJ1-2, with 9 bases lining up with TRBD1. The ends lost 2 bases at V and 5 bases at J; junction bases unmatched: 9. CDR3 size: 16 residues. Germline V gives CDR1 SGHTA, CDR2 FQGNSA. This chain's CDR3 is CASSLPTGGLRYGYTF. The CDR3 DNA reads as TGTGCCAGCAGCTTACCAACAGGGGGCCTTCGTTATGGCTACACCTTC.

This clonotype was picked up a small number of times. The rearrangement joins TRBV15 to TRBJ1-5; D possibly corresponds to TRBD1 (5 bases). The CDR3 sequence is 18 residues long. Germline V gives CDR1 LNHNV, CDR2 YYDKDF (reference sequence). Trimming pared 1 base from V and 4 bases from J, leaving 20 bases between. Here the CDR3 reads CATSRVWQGGERNQPQHF. As DNA, the CDR3 is TGTGCCACCAGCAGAGTGTGGCAGGGAGGGGAGAGAAATCAGCCCCAGCATTTT.

The chain is built from TRBV12-3 or TRBV12-4 and TRBJ1-5; D gene ambiguous. V was cut by 2 bases and J by 5 bases, with 7 bases left in between. This CDR3 is 13 amino acids long. In DNA, the CDR3 is TGTGCCAGCAGTTTACTCCGGGATCAGCCCCAGCATTTT. As protein: CASSLLRDQPQHF.

There are many counts of this clonotype. The J gene is TRBJ2-1, the V gene TRBV27; 13 bases match TRBD2. Germline V gene data show CDR1 as MNHEY and CDR2 as SMNVEV (reference sequence). The V and J ends lost 3 bases and 8 bases, in that order; junction bases with no gene match: 13. The CDR3 runs 18 residues. CDR3: CASSFRPLAGGSPDEQFF. The CDR3 DNA sequence: TGTGCCAGCAGTTTCCGTCCACTAGCGGGGGGGTCCCCCGATGAGCAGTTCTTC.

The chain uses TRBV7-8 and TRBJ2-7; TRBD2 might be the D (6 bases). V was trimmed by 5 bases and J by 5 bases, leaving 7 bases between them. The CDR3 consists of 11 residues. Germline lookup yields CDR1 SGHVS and CDR2 FQNEAQ. CDR3 nucleotide sequence: TGTGCCAGCAGCCCGGGGGACGAGCAGTACTTC. This sequence encodes CASSPGDEQYF.

As for this clonotype: Compared with germline, one end of the junction differs, possibly owing to a read error. The chain carries TRBV27 and TRBJ1-2, with a possible D match to TRBD1 (5 bases). Per germline, CDR1 MNHEY and CDR2 SMNVEV (reference sequence). CDR3 length: 13 amino acids. As DNA, the CDR3 is TGTGCCGGCAGTAAGACAGCAACGGGGGGCTACACCTTC. It encodes CAGSKTATGGYTF.

The V gene is TRBV13, the J gene TRBJ1-4; D is unresolved. The CDR3 runs 14 residues. Trimming pared 4 bases from V and 0 bases from J, leaving 6 bases between. Germline V CDR1 and CDR2: PRHDT, FYEKMQ (reference sequence). CDR3 loop: CASSSMATNEKLFF. The CDR3, as DNA: TGTGCCAGCAGCTCCATGGCAACTAATGAAAAACTGTTTTTT.

V and J are TRBV7-2 and TRBJ1-2; D uncertain. Germline values: CDR1 SGHTA, CDR2 FQGNSA. This CDR3 has 13 residues. V was shortened by 5 bases and J by 8 bases, with 15 bases between the two germline ends. As DNA, the CDR3 is TGTGCCAGCAGCCCCCTTTACGGGGAGGGCTACACCTTC. Its translation: CASSPLYGEGYTF.

This clonotype was seen more than once but under ten times. The chain links TRBV21-1 to TRBJ2-7; the listed D gene, TRBD1, was not tested against the DNA. TRBV21-1 is labeled a pseudogene. The CDR3 covers 17 residues. The CDR3 region has the DNA TGTGCCAGCAGCACCGTCGCCAGGGAGCCAGAGGGCTACGAGCAGTACTTC. Its protein is CASSTVAREPEGYEQYF.

The rearrangement links TRBV12-3 or TRBV12-4 to TRBJ2-1, with D possibly TRBD2 on 5 matching bases. The CDR3 consists of 13 residues. V lost 2 bases, J lost 9 bases, and 11 bases lay in between. The CDR3 loop is CASSLSPAGEQFF. In nucleotides, the CDR3 is TGTGCCAGCAGTTTATCGCCCGCGGGTGAGCAGTTCTTC.

This chain joins TRBV30 and TRBJ2-3, with 7 bases fitting TRBD1. The CDR3 totals 15 residues. J gave up 1 base and V 7 bases, and 11 bases lay outside the gene matches. Germline CDR1 is GTSNPN and CDR2 is SVGIG (reference sequence). CDR3 nucleotide sequence: TGTGCCTTGCGTAAGACAGGGCTCGGCACAGATACGCAGTATTTT. Residues: CALRKTGLGTDTQYF.

J is TRBJ2-1 and V is TRBV6-5; D remains ambiguous. The CDR3 length is 19 residues. Looked up from germline, CDR1 is MNHEY and CDR2 is SVGAGI. The germline V and J ends were trimmed by 2 bases and 0 bases, with 20 bases remaining between them. The CDR3, as DNA: TGTGCCAGCAGTTACGAGAAGCGTGGGGTTGGAAGCTCCTACAATGAGCAGTTCTTC. This encodes CASSYEKRGVGSSYNEQFF.

This clonotype occurred many times. This rearrangement joins TRBV11-2 to TRBJ2-5; the match to TRBD2 covers 7 bases. CDR1 and CDR2 from the germline V gene are SGHAT and FQNNGV. With 1 base clipped from V and 4 bases from J, the junction kept 12 bases outside the gene matches. The CDR3 consists of 17 residues. The CDR3 loop reads CASSLGSTGGVVETQYF. DNA of the CDR3: TGTGCCAGCAGCTTAGGGAGCACGGGGGGTGTGGTAGAGACCCAGTACTTC.

This clonotype was seen only a few times. The chain uses TRBV3-1 and TRBJ2-1; D not resolved. The CDR3 contains 14 residues. Per the germline V gene, CDR1 is LGHDT and CDR2 is YNNKEL (reference sequence). V lost 0 bases and J lost 12, with 15 bases in between. The CDR3 sequence is CASSQDHISCGQFF. The CDR3 region has the DNA TGTGCCAGCAGCCAAGATCATATATCATGTGGGCAGTTCTTC.